Sequencing of this T cell receptor beta chain was carried out in a study of OX40 agonist ivuxolimab in advanced cancers. Study context: The patients' treatment was ivuxolimab, an agonistic anti-OX40 (CD134) antibody. The dose-escalation group included hepatocellular carcinoma, melanoma, renal cell carcinoma and head and neck cancer. Findings and limits, study-wide: More expanded clones were seen, on average, in CD8+ T cells than in CD4+. By week 6 at 0.1 to 3.0 mg/kg, blood CD4+ and CD8+ T cells had expanded clonally.

Measured with immunoSEQ multiplex PCR; TCRdb has only the in-frame clones, and not every one. The top ten hold approximately 9.9% of the sample, which has fewer than 40,000 clones, over 75% seen once. This CDR3 has 13 residues. V was shortened by 3 bases and J by 0 bases, with 3 bases between the two germline ends. The V gene's germline CDR1 is SNHLY and CDR2 FYNNEI. A remark on this clone: What it binds is not known.

The chain employs TRBV2 and TRBJ1-5, with unresolved D. Here the sequenced sample was CD4+ or CD8+ T cells sorted from blood, taken in a trial of the OX40 agonist ivuxolimab. This TCR was recovered from an adult with an advanced solid tumor such as melanoma, head and neck, liver or kidney cancer. CDR3 in DNA: TGTGCCAGCAGTGAGTTTAGCAATCAGCCCCAGCATTTT. Its protein product is CASSEFSNQPQHF.